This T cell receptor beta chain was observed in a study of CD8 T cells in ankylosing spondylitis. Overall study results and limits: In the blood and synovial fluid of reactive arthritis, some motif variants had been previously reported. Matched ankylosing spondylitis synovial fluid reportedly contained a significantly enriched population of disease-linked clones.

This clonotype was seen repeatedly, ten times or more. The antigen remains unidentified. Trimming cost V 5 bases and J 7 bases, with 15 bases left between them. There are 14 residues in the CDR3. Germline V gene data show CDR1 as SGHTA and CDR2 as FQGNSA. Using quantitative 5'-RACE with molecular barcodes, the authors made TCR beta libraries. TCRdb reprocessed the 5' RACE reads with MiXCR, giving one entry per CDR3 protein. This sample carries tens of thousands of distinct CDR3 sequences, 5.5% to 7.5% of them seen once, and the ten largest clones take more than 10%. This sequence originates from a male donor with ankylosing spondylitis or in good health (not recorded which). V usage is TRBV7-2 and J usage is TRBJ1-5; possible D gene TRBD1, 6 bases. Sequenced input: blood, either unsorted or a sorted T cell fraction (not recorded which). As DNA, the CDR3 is TGTGCCAGCAGCGCCCCCGACAGGAGGCAGCCCCAGCATTTT. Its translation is CASSAPDRRQPQHF.